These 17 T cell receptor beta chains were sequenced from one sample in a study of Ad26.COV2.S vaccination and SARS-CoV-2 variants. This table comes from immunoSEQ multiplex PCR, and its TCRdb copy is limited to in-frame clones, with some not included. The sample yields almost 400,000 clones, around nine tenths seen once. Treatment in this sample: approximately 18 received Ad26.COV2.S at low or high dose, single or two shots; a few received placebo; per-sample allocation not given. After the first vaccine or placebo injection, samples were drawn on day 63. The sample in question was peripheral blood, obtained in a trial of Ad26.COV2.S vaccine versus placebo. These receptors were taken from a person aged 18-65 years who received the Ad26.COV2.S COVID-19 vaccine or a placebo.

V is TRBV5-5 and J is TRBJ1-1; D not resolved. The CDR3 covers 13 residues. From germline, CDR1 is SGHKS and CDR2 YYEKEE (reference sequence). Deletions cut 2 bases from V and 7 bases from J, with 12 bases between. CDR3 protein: CASSFQPDDEAFF. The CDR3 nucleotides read TGTGCCAGCAGCTTCCAACCTGACGATGAAGCTTTCTTT.

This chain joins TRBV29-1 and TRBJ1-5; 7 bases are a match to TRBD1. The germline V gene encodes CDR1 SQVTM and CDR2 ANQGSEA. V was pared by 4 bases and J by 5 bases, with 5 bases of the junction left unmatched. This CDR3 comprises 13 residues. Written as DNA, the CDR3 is TGCAGCGTTGCGGAGGGGGCATATCAGCCCCAGCATTTT. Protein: CSVAEGAYQPQHF.

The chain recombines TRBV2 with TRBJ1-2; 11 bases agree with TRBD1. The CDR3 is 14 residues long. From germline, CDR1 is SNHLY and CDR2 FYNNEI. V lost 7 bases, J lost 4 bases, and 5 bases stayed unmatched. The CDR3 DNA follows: TGTGCCAGCAACCCAGGACAGGGGGCCTATGGCTACACCTTC. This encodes CASNPGQGAYGYTF.

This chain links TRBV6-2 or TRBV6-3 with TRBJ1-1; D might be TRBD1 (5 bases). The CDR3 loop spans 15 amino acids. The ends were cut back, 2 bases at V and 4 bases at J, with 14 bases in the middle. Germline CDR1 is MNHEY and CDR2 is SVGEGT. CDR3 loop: CASSYPYRGSTEAFF. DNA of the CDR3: TGTGCCAGCAGTTACCCTTATCGGGGGTCCACTGAAGCTTTCTTT.

DNA for the CDR3: TGTGCCAGCAGCGTAGCGTCAGGGCTAGAGGGAGAGACCCAGTACTTC. Translation: CASSVASGLEGETQYF. V is TRBV9 and J is TRBJ2-5; D assignment may be TRBD1 or TRBD2 (5 bases each). The V gene lost 0 bases and the J gene lost 4 bases, with 16 bases spanning the gap. The CDR3 extends over 16 amino acids. Germline V CDR1 and CDR2: SGDLS, YYNGEE.

CDR3 nucleotide sequence: TGCGCCAGCAGCCCCGGGACAGGGACTATAACCGGCACAGATACGCAGTATTTT. Translation: CASSPGTGTITGTDTQYF. The gene calls are TRBV4-3 and TRBJ2-3; TRBD1 matches 9 bases. The germline V gene has CDR1 LGHNA and CDR2 YSLEER. The CDR3 extends over 18 amino acids. V was pared by 4 bases and J by 1 base, with 12 bases of the junction left unmatched.

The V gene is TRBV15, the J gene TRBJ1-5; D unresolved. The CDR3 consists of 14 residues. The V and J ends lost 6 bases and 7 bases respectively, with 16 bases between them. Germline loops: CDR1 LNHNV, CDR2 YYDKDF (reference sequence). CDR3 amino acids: CATSIEEDGQPQHF. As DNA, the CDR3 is TGTGCCACCAGTATCGAGGAGGACGGACAGCCCCAGCATTTT.

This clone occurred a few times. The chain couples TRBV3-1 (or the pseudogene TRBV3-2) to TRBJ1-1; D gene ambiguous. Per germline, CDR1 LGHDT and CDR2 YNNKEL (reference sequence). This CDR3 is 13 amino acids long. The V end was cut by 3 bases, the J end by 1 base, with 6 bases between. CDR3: CASSQMRNTEAFF. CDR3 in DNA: TGTGCCAGCAGCCAGATGAGGAACACTGAAGCTTTCTTT.

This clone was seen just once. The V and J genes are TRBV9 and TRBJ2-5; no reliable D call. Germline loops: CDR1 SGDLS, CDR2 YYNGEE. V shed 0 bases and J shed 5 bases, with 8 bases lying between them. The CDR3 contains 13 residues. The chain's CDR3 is CASSVDSAETQYF. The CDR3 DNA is TGTGCCAGCAGCGTAGACTCCGCGGAGACCCAGTACTTC.

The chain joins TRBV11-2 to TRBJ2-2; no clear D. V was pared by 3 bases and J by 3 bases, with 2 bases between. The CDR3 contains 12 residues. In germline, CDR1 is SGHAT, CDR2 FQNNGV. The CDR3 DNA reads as TGTGCCAGCAGCTTGGACACCGGGGAGCTGTTTTTT. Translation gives CASSLDTGELFF.

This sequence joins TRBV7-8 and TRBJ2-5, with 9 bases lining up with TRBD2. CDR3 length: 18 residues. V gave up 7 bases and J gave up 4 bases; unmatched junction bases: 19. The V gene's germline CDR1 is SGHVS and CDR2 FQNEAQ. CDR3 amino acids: CASTPRRGGGLALETQYF. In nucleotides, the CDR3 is TGTGCCAGCACCCCTAGGAGGGGGGGAGGACTAGCGTTAGAGACCCAGTACTTC. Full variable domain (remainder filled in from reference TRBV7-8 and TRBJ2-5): GAGVSQSPRYKVAKRGQDVALRCDPISGHVSLFWYQQALGQGPEFLTYFQNEAQLDKSGLPSDRFFAERPEGSVSTLKIQRTQQEDSAVYLCASTPRRGGGLALETQYFGPGTRLLVL.

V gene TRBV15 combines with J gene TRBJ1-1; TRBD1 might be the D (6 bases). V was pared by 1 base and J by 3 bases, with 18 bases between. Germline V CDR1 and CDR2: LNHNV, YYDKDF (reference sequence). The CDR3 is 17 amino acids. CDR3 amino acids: CATSRGRGALRHTEAFF. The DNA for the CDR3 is TGTGCCACCAGCAGAGGAAGGGGGGCTCTGAGGCACACTGAAGCTTTCTTT.

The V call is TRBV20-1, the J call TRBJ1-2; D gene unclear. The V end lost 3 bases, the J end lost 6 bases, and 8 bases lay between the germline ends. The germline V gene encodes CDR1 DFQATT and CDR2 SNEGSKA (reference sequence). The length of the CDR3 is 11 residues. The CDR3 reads CSARDDHGYTF. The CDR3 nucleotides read TGCAGTGCTAGGGATGATCATGGCTACACCTTC.

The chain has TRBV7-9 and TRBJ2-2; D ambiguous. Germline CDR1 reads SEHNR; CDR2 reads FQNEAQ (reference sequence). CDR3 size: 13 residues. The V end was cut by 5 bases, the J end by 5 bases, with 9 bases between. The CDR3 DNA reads TGTGCCAGCAGCCCGGTCCGGACCGGGGAGCTGTTTTTT. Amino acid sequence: CASSPVRTGELFF.

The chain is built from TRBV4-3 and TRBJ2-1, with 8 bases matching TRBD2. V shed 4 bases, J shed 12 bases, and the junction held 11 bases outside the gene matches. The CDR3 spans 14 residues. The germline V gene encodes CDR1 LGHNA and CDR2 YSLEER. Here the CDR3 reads CASSLSRTSTGQFF. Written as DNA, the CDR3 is TGCGCCAGCAGCCTTTCCCGGACTAGCACAGGGCAGTTCTTC.

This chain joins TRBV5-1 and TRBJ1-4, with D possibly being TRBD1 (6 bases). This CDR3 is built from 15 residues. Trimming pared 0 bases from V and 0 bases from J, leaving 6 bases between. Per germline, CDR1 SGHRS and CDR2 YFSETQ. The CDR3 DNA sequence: TGCGCCAGCAGCTTGGGGGACACAACTAATGAAAAACTGTTTTTT. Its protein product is CASSLGDTTNEKLFF.

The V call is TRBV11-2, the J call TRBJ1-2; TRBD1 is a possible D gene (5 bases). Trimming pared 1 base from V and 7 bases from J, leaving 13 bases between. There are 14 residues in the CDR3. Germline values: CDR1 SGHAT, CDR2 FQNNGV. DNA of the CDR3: TGTGCCAGCAGCTTAGGGGGCCTGGGCCGTGGCTACACCTTC. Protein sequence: CASSLGGLGRGYTF.